This T cell receptor beta chain was captured by sequencing in a study of blood T cell repertoires in COVID-19. In the study overall: The United States, Italy and Spain supplied acute and convalescent COVID-19 samples. The cDNA or gDNA used as material had been derived from T cells, B-cell-depleted T cells, or PBMCs.

The study recruited people aged about 18 to 90 years across about two dozen US areas. Authors' data handling: It was from reference gene primer amplification that nucleated cell counts were estimated. The assay was immunoSEQ multiplex PCR, and TCRdb's table has in-frame clones only and misses some. That table is the source of V, J and clone size, and D and trimming were worked out from the DNA. The sample holds around 230,000 clones; about 87% are singletons and the top ten take around 10%. V shed 8 bases, J shed 4 bases, and the junction held 18 bases outside the gene matches. CDR1 is SNHLY, CDR2 FYNNEI, per germline. This CDR3 has 17 residues.

The TCR was taken from a man between 18 and 35 years old with acute COVID-19. Sequencing was carried out using PBMCs or T cells enriched from blood (not recorded which). The rearrangement joins TRBV2 to TRBJ2-3, with 7 bases aligning to TRBD2. CDR3 coding DNA: TGTGCCAGCGGGGGGGAGGGTAGCGGAAGAATCGCAGATACGCAGTATTTT. This translates into CASGGEGSGRIADTQYF.